This T cell receptor beta chain emerged from a study of blood T cell repertoires in COVID-19. The repertoire was sequenced with immunoSEQ multiplex PCR; TCRdb's copy has only in-frame clones and lacks some. The sample has under 350,000 clones, 89% seen once. V trimming: 0 bases; J trimming: 6 bases; junction bases outside the gene matches: 14. The CDR3 extends over 17 amino acids. Germline V gene data show CDR1 as KGHSH and CDR2 as LQKENI. Sequencing was done on a sample of PBMCs or T cells enriched from blood (not recorded which). The V gene is TRBV18, the J gene TRBJ2-7; 7 bases match TRBD2. This sequence originates from a woman aged 55-70 years who had recovered from COVID-19. The CDR3 region has the DNA TGTGCCAGCTCACCACCGGGGGGGGGTCCGAGATCAGTCGAGCAGTACTTC. Translation gives CASSPPGGGPRSVEQYF.